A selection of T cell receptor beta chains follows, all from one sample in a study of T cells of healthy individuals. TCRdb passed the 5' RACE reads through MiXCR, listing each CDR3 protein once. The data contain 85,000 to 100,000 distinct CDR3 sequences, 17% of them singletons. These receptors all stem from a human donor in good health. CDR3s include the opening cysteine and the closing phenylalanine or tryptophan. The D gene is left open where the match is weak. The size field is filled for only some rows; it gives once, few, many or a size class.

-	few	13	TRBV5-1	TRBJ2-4	CASSYGPSGIQYF	TGCGCCAGCAGCTATGGCCCCTCGGGCATTCAGTACTTC
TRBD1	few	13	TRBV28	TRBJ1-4	CASSFRDREKLFF	TGTGCCAGCAGTTTCAGGGACAGGGAAAAACTGTTTTTT
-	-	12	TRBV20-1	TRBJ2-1	CSAGGPTAGQFF	TGCAGTGCAGGGGGACCCACAGCGGGTCAGTTCTTC
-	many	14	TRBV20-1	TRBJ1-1	CSALEGTVNTEAFF	TGCAGTGCCTTAGAGGGTACAGTGAACACTGAAGCTTTCTTT
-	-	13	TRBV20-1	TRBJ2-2	CSARQRLAGELFF	TGCAGTGCTAGACAAAGACTAGCCGGGGAGCTGTTTTTT
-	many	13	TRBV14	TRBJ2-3	CASSSLRTDTQYF	TGTGCCAGCAGCTCCCTTCGTACAGATACGCAGTATTTT
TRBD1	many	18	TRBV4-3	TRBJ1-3	CASSQELPDRGSGNTIYF	TGCGCCAGCAGCCAAGAACTCCCTGACAGGGGATCAGGAAACACCATATATTTT
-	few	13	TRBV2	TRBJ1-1	CASSDVANTEAFF	TGTGCCAGCAGTGACGTGGCGAACACTGAAGCTTTCTTT
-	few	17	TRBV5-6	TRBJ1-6	CASSLALTQGRRSPLHF	TGTGCCAGCAGCTTGGCTCTTACCCAGGGCCGGCGTTCACCCCTCCACTTT
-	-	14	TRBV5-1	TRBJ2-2	CASSLDSSTGELFF	TGCGCCAGCAGCTTAGACAGTAGCACCGGGGAGCTGTTTTTT
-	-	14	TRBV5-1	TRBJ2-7	CASKEQGAGYEQYF	TGCGCCAGCAAGGAACAGGGAGCGGGGTACGAGCAGTACTTC
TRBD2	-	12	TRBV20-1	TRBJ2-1	CMPSGHYNEQFF	TGCATGCCTAGCGGACATTACAATGAGCAGTTCTTC
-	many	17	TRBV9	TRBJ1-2	CASSPLKLLGARQGYTF	TGTGCCAGCAGCCCCCTCAAACTTCTTGGGGCCCGCCAGGGCTACACCTTC
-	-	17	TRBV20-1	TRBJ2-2	CSAGGSGTRGTTGELFF	TGCAGTGCCGGGGGAAGCGGCACCCGCGGAACGACCGGGGAGCTGTTTTTT
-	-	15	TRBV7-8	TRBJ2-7	CASSLGGMRSYEQYF	TGTGCCAGCAGCTTAGGGGGGATGCGGTCCTACGAGCAGTACTTC
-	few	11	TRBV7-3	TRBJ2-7	CASSSLNEQYF	TGTGCCAGCAGCTCCCTAAACGAGCAGTACTTC
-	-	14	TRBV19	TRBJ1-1	CASSIAHLNTEAFF	TGTGCCAGTAGTATAGCTCACCTGAACACTGAAGCTTTCTTT
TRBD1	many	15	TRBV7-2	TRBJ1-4	CASSVRDSPYEKLFF	TGTGCCAGCAGCGTCCGGGACAGCCCGTATGAAAAACTGTTTTTT
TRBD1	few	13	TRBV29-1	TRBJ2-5	CSVDLQGVETQYF	TGCAGCGTTGATCTACAGGGGGTTGAGACCCAGTACTTC
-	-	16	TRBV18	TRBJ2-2	CASSPNSPSNTGELFF	TGTGCCAGCTCACCAAATAGTCCGTCGAACACCGGGGAGCTGTTTTTT
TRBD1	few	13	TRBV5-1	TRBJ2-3	CASRPTGADTQYF	TGCGCCAGCAGACCCACAGGGGCGGATACGCAGTATTTT
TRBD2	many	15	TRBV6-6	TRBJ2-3	CASSYSRTRGDTQYF	TGTGCCAGCAGTTACTCGCGGACTAGAGGAGATACGCAGTATTTT
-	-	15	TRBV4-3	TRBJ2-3	CASSPGDGSLDTQYF	TGCGCCAGCAGCCCTGGGGACGGTAGTTTGGATACGCAGTATTTT
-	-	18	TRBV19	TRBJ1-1	CASSIEVPGGGRNTEAFF	TGTGCCAGTAGTATCGAGGTCCCAGGTGGGGGAAGGAACACTGAAGCTTTCTTT
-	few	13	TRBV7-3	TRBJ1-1	CASSLTVITEAFF	TGTGCCAGCAGCTTAACAGTTATCACTGAAGCTTTCTTT
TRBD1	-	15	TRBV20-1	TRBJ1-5	CSATGTGGFDQPQHF	TGCAGTGCCACCGGGACAGGGGGTTTCGATCAGCCCCAGCATTTT
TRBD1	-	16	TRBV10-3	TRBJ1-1	CAISEMNRGPNTEAFF	TGTGCCATCAGTGAGATGAACAGGGGTCCGAACACTGAAGCTTTCTTT
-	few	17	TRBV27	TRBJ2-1	CASSSDTGFSSYNEQFF	TGTGCCAGCAGTTCCGATACAGGGTTTAGCTCCTACAATGAGCAGTTCTTC